Reported below is one T cell receptor beta chain. Into CD45RA+ naive and CD45RA-negative memory subsets, the CD4+ cells were split. This sample is part of a study of shared clonotypes between healthy human individuals. The method was immunoSEQ multiplex PCR; TCRdb's version includes in-frame clones alone and lacks a portion of them. The repertoire holds around 940,000 clones, with approximately 80% as singletons. This CDR3 is built from 15 residues. V shed 3 bases and J 2 bases; nucleotides not matched to a gene: 3. Germline V gene lookup returns CDR1 LNHDA and CDR2 SQIVND (reference sequence). Specimen: memory CD4+ T cells sorted from blood. The subset here: CD45RA-negative fraction. The receptor comes from a man younger than 35 in good health. V and J are TRBV19 and TRBJ1-5, with 8 bases matching TRBD1. The CDR3 nucleotides read TGTGCCAGTAGTATGTTGACAGGGGGCAATCAGCCCCAGCATTTT. Protein: CASSMLTGGNQPQHF.